The 13 T cell receptor beta chains listed next were all sequenced from one sample in a study of early T cells in non-severe SARS-CoV-2 infection. TCRdb used MiXCR to reprocess the 5' RACE reads, holding one entry per CDR3 protein. The data show 65,000 to 95,000 distinct CDR3 sequences, less than 20% seen once. Source material: whole blood. The receptors originated from an adult who was a healthcare worker with PCR-confirmed SARS-CoV-2 infection or an uninfected control (not recorded which).

The chain joins TRBV10-3 to TRBJ2-7, with D unclear. Per germline, CDR1 ENHRY and CDR2 SYGVKD. The length of the CDR3 is 12 residues. The ends were cut back, 3 bases at V and 3 bases at J, with 6 bases in the middle. CDR3 sequence (DNA): TGTGCCATCAGTGACGCGAGCTACGAGCAGTACTTC. This translates into CAISDASYEQYF.

This chain connects TRBV3-1 to TRBJ2-2; TRBD1 or TRBD2 may be the D gene (5 bases each). The CDR3 consists of 15 residues. Germline CDR1 reads LGHDT; CDR2 reads YNNKEL (reference sequence). V shed 2 bases and J shed 6 bases, with 13 bases lying between them. The CDR3 nucleotides are TGTGCCAGCAGCCAACTCGAGGGGTGGGCCGGGGAGCTGTTTTTT. Translation gives CASSQLEGWAGELFF. The full variable domain, rest sourced from reference TRBV3-1 and TRBJ2-2, is DTAVSQTPKYLVTQMGNDKSIKCEQNLGHDTMYWYKQDSKKFLKIMFSYNNKELIINETVPNRFSPKSPDKAHLNLHINSLELGDSAVYFCASSQLEGWAGELFFGEGSRLTVL.

This chain connects TRBV20-1 to TRBJ2-7; no definite D call. V dropped 0 bases and J dropped 2 bases, with 8 bases sitting between them. The CDR3 sequence is 13 residues long. Germline CDR1 is DFQATT and CDR2 is SNEGSKA (reference sequence). CDR3 amino acids: CSARETTAYEQYF. CDR3 DNA sequence: TGCAGTGCTAGAGAGACGACGGCCTACGAGCAGTACTTC.

The genes are TRBV2 and TRBJ2-2, with D possibly being TRBD1 (5 bases). The germline V and J ends were trimmed by 5 bases and 3 bases, with 10 bases remaining between them. The CDR3 runs to 14 residues. CDR1 SNHLY and CDR2 FYNNEI come from the germline V gene. The CDR3 region is CASSLDTYTGELFF. The CDR3 nucleotides read TGTGCCAGCAGTCTGGACACCTACACCGGGGAGCTGTTTTTT.

This clonotype has just a few counts. This chain uses TRBV29-1 with TRBJ2-7; a weak D match, TRBD1 (6 bases). V was trimmed by 4 bases and J by 2 bases, leaving 15 bases between them. Germline V gene sequence: CDR1 SQVTM, CDR2 ANQGSEA. The CDR3 runs 14 residues. The CDR3 DNA reads TGCAGCGTTGCCCCCTACAGGGAACCCTACGAGCAGTACTTC. Protein sequence: CSVAPYREPYEQYF.

This rearrangement joins TRBV9 to TRBJ2-7, with TRBD2 matching 7 bases. Germline CDR1 and CDR2: SGDLS and YYNGEE. The J segment lost 0 bases and the V segment lost 4 bases, leaving 10 bases of the junction unmatched. The CDR3 extends over 16 amino acids. The CDR3 DNA reads TGTGCCAGCAGCCCTCGAGGAGCGGGGACCTCCTACGAGCAGTACTTC. It yields the protein CASSPRGAGTSYEQYF.

The CDR3 bases are TGTGCCAGCAGCGGGACTAGCGGGGGTCAAAGGAATGAGCAGTTCTTC. Translation gives CASSGTSGGQRNEQFF. The gene calls are TRBV7-9 and TRBJ2-1, with TRBD2 identical over 14 bases. CDR3 length: 16 amino acids. CDR1 is SEHNR, CDR2 FQNEAQ, per germline (reference sequence). The junction had 7 bases not matched to a gene; V was cut back by 5 bases and J by 7 bases.

The rearrangement joins TRBV7-2 to TRBJ1-5; D remains unclear. With 6 bases removed from V and 5 bases from J, the gap between germline ends came to 11 bases. This CDR3 spans 13 amino acids. CDR1 is SGHTA, CDR2 FQGNSA, per germline. In DNA form, the CDR3 reads TGTGCCAGCAGTACAACAGCCTATCAGCCCCAGCATTTT. It is translated as CASSTTAYQPQHF.

The chain couples TRBV21-1 to TRBJ1-5; TRBD1 is the table's D call and was not checked against the DNA. TRBV21-1 is shown as a pseudogene. This CDR3 has 19 residues. The CDR3: CASSKSQTRVGDSNQPQHF. CDR3 coding DNA: TGTGCCAGCAGCAAATCCCAAACAAGGGTTGGGGACAGCAATCAGCCCCAGCATTTT.

This clonotype was counted only a few times. The J gene is TRBJ2-3, the V gene TRBV6-4, with D maybe TRBD2 (5 bases). The CDR3 runs to 10 residues. Germline V gene data show CDR1 as MRHNA and CDR2 as SNTAGT. The V end lost 11 bases, the J end lost 6 bases, and 9 bases lay between the germline ends. CDR3 coding DNA: TGTGCCGGACTTCTGGATACGCAGTATTTT. Translating gives CAGLLDTQYF.

V usage is TRBV2 and J usage is TRBJ2-2; D call uncertain. With 7 bases removed from V and 1 base from J, the gap between germline ends came to 7 bases. This CDR3 is 13 amino acids long. Germline V CDR1 and CDR2: SNHLY, FYNNEI. In DNA form, the CDR3 reads TGTGCCAGCAACAGCTGGAACACCGGGGAGCTGTTTTTT. Protein product: CASNSWNTGELFF.

The rearrangement joins TRBV29-1 to TRBJ1-2; D gene ambiguous. Trimming took off 6 bases at V and 1 base at J, with 15 bases between the two ends. The CDR3 length is 14 residues. Germline values: CDR1 SQVTM, CDR2 ANQGSEA. Here the CDR3 DNA reads TGCAGCGTACCCTCCCCCCGGGATAACTATGGCTACACCTTC. The encoded protein is CSVPSPRDNYGYTF.

This clonotype was recorded at least ten times. The chain carries TRBV3-1 and TRBJ2-2, with TRBD2 identical over 12 bases. After removal of 1 base from V and 6 bases from J, the junction contained 0 bases not matched to a gene. The CDR3 has 15 residues. Germline V gene data show CDR1 as LGHDT and CDR2 as YNNKEL (reference sequence). CDR3 nucleotides: TGTGCCAGCAGCCAAGCTAGCGGGGGGGCCGGGGAGCTGTTTTTT. It is translated as CASSQASGGAGELFF.